What follows are 18 T cell receptor beta chains derived from one specimen sequenced in a study of shared clonotypes between healthy human individuals. Libraries were prepared by immunoSEQ multiplex PCR; TCRdb keeps only in-frame clonotypes and omits some of them. The sample includes around 450,000 clones, roughly 77% of them seen just once. The material sequenced was PBMCs. These receptors originate from a woman between 35 and 50 years old in good health. Some clones in this sample may be carry-over from other donors' samples.

This chain links TRBV5-1 with TRBJ2-1; D possibly corresponds to TRBD2 (5 bases). CDR3 length equals 15 residues. From germline, CDR1 is SGHRS and CDR2 YFSETQ. Trimming shortened V by 0 bases and J by 6 bases, and 13 bases separated the two germline ends. The CDR3 DNA reads as TGCGCCAGCAGCTTGGTTCCGGGGTTAGGCAATGAGCAGTTCTTC. It translates to CASSLVPGLGNEQFF.

The V call is TRBV12-2, the J call TRBJ2-7; no check of the table's D call, TRBD2, against the DNA was made. TRBV12-2 is marked as a pseudogene. The CDR3 sequence is 17 residues long. CDR3 DNA: TGTGCAAGTCGCTTAAAGATTGGACTAGCGGGAGTAGGCGAGCAGTACTTC. Its translation: CASRLKIGLAGVGEQYF.

The V and J genes are TRBV29-1 and TRBJ2-1, with 8 bases fitting TRBD1. The V segment lost 6 bases and the J segment 9 bases; nucleotides outside the gene matches: 10. Germline V gives CDR1 SQVTM, CDR2 ANQGSEA. The CDR3 has 13 residues. The CDR3 sequence is CSVRTGPRGEQFF. The CDR3 DNA reads as TGCAGCGTACGGACAGGGCCGAGGGGTGAGCAGTTCTTC.

Concerning this clone: This CDR3 is also generated by other DNA sequences in the sample. This chain uses TRBV19 with TRBJ2-5; D not certain. This CDR3 spans 12 amino acids. V lost 1 base to trimming and J lost 4 bases, with 4 bases between them. Germline V gene lookup returns CDR1 LNHDA and CDR2 SQIVND (reference sequence). CDR3 sequence: CASSIGGETQYF. The CDR3 nucleotides read TGTGCCAGTAGTATAGGAGGAGAGACCCAGTACTTC.

CDR3 residues: CASSPFGLAQSQETQYF. CDR3 DNA: TGTGCCAGCAGCCCTTTTGGACTAGCGCAGAGCCAAGAGACCCAGTACTTC. The V gene is TRBV7-9, the J gene TRBJ2-5, with 9 bases fitting TRBD2. J was trimmed by 1 base and V by 5 bases; bases with no gene match: 11. The CDR3 has 17 residues. Germline V lookup: CDR1 SEHNR, CDR2 FQNEAQ (reference sequence).

The genes are TRBV4-3 and TRBJ2-7; a weak D match, TRBD2 (6 bases). The CDR3 runs to 15 residues. Trimming removed 0 bases from V and 7 bases from J, with 16 bases in between. Germline CDR1 is LGHNA and CDR2 is YSLEER. The CDR3 nucleotides read TGCGCCAGCAGCCAAGAAAGGACTACCACTCGGGAGCAGTACTTC. Amino acids: CASSQERTTTREQYF.

The chain links TRBV11-2 to TRBJ1-1; 8 nucleotides match TRBD1. V shed 7 bases and J 0 bases; nucleotides not matched to a gene: 4. This CDR3 contains 14 residues. The germline CDR1 and CDR2 sequences are SGHAT and FQNNGV. CDR3 nucleotide sequence: TGTGCCAGCACCTGGGACAGGCTGAACACTGAAGCTTTCTTT. Translated, it gives CASTWDRLNTEAFF.

The chain employs TRBV10-3 and TRBJ1-2, with unresolved D. V lost 0 bases and J lost 5, with 10 bases in between. CDR3 length: 14 residues. CDR1 and CDR2 (germline): ENHRY, SYGVKD. CDR3 DNA sequence: TGTGCCATCAGTGAGTCGGCCCAGGAGTATGGCTACACCTTC. Residues: CAISESAQEYGYTF.

The CDR3 bases are TGTGCCAGCAGCAGAGACAGGGGGGTCTACAATGAGCAGTTCTTC. Translating gives CASSRDRGVYNEQFF. This chain links TRBV2 with TRBJ2-1; 9 nucleotides agree with TRBD1. The germline CDR1 and CDR2 sequences are SNHLY and FYNNEI. The V and J ends lost 6 bases and 3 bases, in that order; junction bases with no gene match: 6. The CDR3 extends over 15 amino acids.

The rearrangement uses TRBV28 and TRBJ1-5, with a tentative D call TRBD1 (5 bases). CDR1 and CDR2 from the germline V gene are MDHEN and SYDVKM. This CDR3 has 16 amino acids. With 3 bases removed from V and 1 base from J, the gap between germline ends came to 13 bases. The CDR3 spells CASSLPQGGSNQPQHF. Written as DNA, the CDR3 is TGTGCCAGCAGTTTGCCCCAGGGAGGGAGCAATCAGCCCCAGCATTTT.

At least ten counts were recorded for this clone. The chain links TRBV29-1 to TRBJ1-1, with D perhaps matching TRBD1 (5 bases). Trimming pared 7 bases from V and 5 bases from J, leaving 17 bases between. This CDR3 has 13 residues. CDR1 SQVTM and CDR2 ANQGSEA come from the germline V gene. The CDR3: CSAPTGGGTEAFF. DNA of the CDR3: TGCAGCGCCCCAACCGGGGGGGGTACTGAAGCTTTCTTT.

The chain combines TRBV28 with TRBJ1-1; a possible D gene is TRBD1 (6 bases). The germline V gene has CDR1 MDHEN and CDR2 SYDVKM. The ends were cut back, 6 bases at V and 12 bases at J, with 20 bases in the middle. CDR3 size: 13 residues. The chain's CDR3 is CASRSGGRMRPFF. The DNA for the CDR3 is TGTGCCAGCAGATCTGGGGGGCGTATGCGGCCTTTCTTT. Using reference TRBV28 and TRBJ1-1 for the parts outside the CDR3, the full variable domain is DVKVTQSSRYLVKRTGEKVFLECVQDMDHENMFWYRQDPGLGLRLIYFSYDVKMKEKGDIPEGYSVSREKKERFSLILESASTNQTSMYLCASRSGGRMRPFFGQGTRLTVV.

The CDR3 region has the DNA TGTGCCAGCAGTTCTCTGAGCTCCTACGAGCAGTACTTC. This encodes CASSSLSSYEQYF. The V and J genes are TRBV28 and TRBJ2-5; no firm D call. The J call could be wrong; TRBJ2-7 is a better fit for the DNA end. Per germline, CDR1 MDHEN and CDR2 SYDVKM. The CDR3 sequence is 13 residues long.

This clone was recorded only once. The gene calls are TRBV19 and TRBJ2-1, with 7 bases lining up with TRBD2. The CDR3 is 13 residues long. The V segment lost 10 bases and the J segment 5 bases; nucleotides outside the gene matches: 8. Germline V gene lookup returns CDR1 LNHDA and CDR2 SQIVND (reference sequence). Here the CDR3 reads CAIGELANNEQFF. The CDR3 bases are TGTGCCATTGGGGAACTAGCGAACAATGAGCAGTTCTTC.

The V gene is TRBV19, the J gene TRBJ2-2, with TRBD2 matching 11 bases. Germline-derived CDR1 and CDR2 are LNHDA and SQIVND (reference sequence). The CDR3 sequence is 16 residues long. V lost 6 bases and J lost 2; bases outside the gene matches: 5. The DNA for the CDR3 is TGTGCCAGTAGAGCTAGCGGGAGGACCAACACCGGGGAGCTGTTTTTT. Its protein is CASRASGRTNTGELFF.

This chain uses TRBV18 with TRBJ2-7; 9 nucleotides line up with TRBD1. This CDR3 has 15 amino acids. Losses at the gene ends were 4 bases for V and 2 bases for J; bases not matched to a gene: 6. In germline, CDR1 is KGHSH, CDR2 LQKENI. The CDR3 DNA reads as TGTGCCAGCTCACTGGCCGGGACAGGGACCTACGAGCAGTACTTC. This encodes CASSLAGTGTYEQYF.

The V gene is TRBV27, the J gene TRBJ2-3; the match to TRBD1 covers 9 bases. CDR1 MNHEY and CDR2 SMNVEV come from the germline V gene (reference sequence). Trimming took 5 bases from V and 2 from J; bases not matched to a gene: 5. This CDR3 is built from 15 residues. CDR3 nucleotide sequence: TGTGCCAGCAGTACGACAGGGGGGCCCACAGATACGCAGTATTTT. Translating gives CASSTTGGPTDTQYF.

This sequence joins TRBV27 and TRBJ2-1; TRBD2 matches at 14 bases. The CDR3 is 16 residues long. The V and J ends lost 6 bases and 6 bases, in that order; junction bases with no gene match: 7. Germline CDR1 MNHEY, CDR2 SMNVEV (reference sequence). The CDR3 coding sequence is TGTGCCAGCAGACCTCCGGGACTAGCGGGAGTCAATGAGCAGTTCTTC. As protein: CASRPPGLAGVNEQFF.